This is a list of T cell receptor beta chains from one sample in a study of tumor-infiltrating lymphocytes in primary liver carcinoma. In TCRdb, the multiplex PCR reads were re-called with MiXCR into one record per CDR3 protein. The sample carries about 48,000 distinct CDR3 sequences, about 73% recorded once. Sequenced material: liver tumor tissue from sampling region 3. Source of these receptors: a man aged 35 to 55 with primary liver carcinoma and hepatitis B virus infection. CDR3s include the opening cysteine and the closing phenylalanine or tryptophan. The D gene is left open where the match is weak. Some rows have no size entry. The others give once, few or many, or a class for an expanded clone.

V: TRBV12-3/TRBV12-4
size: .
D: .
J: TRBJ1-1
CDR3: CTSSRGRTTGAFF
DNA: TGTACCAGCAGTCGGGGAAGGACAACTGGAGCTTTCTTT

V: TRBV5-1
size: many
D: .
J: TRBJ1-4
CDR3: CASSPGDVDEKLFF
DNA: TGCGCCAGCAGCCCAGGGGATGTCGATGAAAAACTGTTTTTT

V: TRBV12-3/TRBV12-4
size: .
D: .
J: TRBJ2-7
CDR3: CAGSVPIGGSYEQYF
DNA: TGTGCCGGCAGTGTCCCCATTGGGGGATCCTACGAGCAGTACTTC

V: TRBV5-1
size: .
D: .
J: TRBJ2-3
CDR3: CVSSRGTSSTDAQYF
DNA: TGCGTCAGCAGCCGCGGGACCTCTAGCACAGATGCGCAGTATTTT

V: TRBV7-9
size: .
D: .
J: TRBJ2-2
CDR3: CASSLGRALTGELFF
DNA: TGTGCCAGCAGCTTAGGGCGGGCTCTGACCGGGGAGCTGTTTTTT

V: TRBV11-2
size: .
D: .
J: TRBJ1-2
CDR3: CACSLEGNHGYIF
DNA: TGTGCCTGCAGCTTAGAGGGGAACCATGGCTACATCTTC

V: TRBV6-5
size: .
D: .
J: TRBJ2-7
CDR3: CPSSYASDGIGEQYF
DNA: TGTCCCAGCAGTTACGCCTCAGACGGGATAGGGGAGCAGTACTTC

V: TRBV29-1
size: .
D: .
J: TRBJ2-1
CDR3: CSSSQVYNEQFF
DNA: TGCAGCTCTTCACAGGTCTACAATGAGCAGTTCTTC

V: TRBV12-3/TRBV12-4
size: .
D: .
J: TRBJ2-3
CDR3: CASRPRLVASTDTQYF
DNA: TGTGCCAGCAGGCCCCGGCTAGTGGCTAGCACAGATACGCAGTATTTT

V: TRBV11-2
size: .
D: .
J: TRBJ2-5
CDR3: CGSRSRDSAHQETQYF
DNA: TGTGGCAGCAGATCCAGGGACTCGGCCCACCAAGAGACTCAGTACTTC

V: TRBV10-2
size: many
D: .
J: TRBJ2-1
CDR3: CASRGKFF
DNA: TGCGCCAGCAGGGGAAAGTTCTTC

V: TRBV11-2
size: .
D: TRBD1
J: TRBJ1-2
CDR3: CDSSPADRDYGYTF
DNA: TGTGACAGCAGTCCAGCCGACAGGGACTATGGCTACACATTC

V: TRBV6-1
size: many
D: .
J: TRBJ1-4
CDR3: CASSGEGANEKLFF
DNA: TGTGCCAGCAGTGGGGAAGGGGCGAATGAAAAACTGTTTTTT

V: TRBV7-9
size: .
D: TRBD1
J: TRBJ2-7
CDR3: CGSSVTGGVIYEQYF
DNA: TGTGGCAGCAGCGTTACAGGGGGCGTAATCTACGAGCAGTACTTC

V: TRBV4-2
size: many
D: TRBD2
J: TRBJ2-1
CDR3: CASGTSGSATYNEQFF
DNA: TGTGCCAGCGGGACTAGCGGGAGCGCTACCTACAATGAGCAGTTCTTC

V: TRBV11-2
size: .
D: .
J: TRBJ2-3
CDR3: CASSLEGLAWRGTQYF
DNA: TGTGCCAGCAGCTTAGAGGGACTGGCGTGGAGAGGTACGCAGTATTTT

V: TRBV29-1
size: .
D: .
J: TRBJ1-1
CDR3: CSVAGQGTNTEAFF
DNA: TGCAGCGTTGCCGGGCAGGGGACGAACACCGAAGCTTTCTTT

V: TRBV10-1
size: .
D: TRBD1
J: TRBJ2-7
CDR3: CASSDPGQGIDEQYF
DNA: TGCGCCAGCAGTGACCCGGGACAGGGGATCGATGAGCAGTACTTC

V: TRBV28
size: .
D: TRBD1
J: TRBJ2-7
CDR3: CASSPQRGQPYERYF
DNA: TGTGCCAGCAGCCCGCAAAGGGGGCAACCTTATGAGCGGTACTTC

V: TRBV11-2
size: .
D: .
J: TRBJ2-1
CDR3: CAGSLSDAYEQFF
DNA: TGTGCCGGCAGCTTAAGTGACGCCTATGAGCAGTTCTTC

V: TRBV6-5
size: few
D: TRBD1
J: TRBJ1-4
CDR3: CASSEKGAEEKVFF
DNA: TGTGCCAGCAGTGAAAAGGGGGCTGAGGAAAAAGTGTTTTTT

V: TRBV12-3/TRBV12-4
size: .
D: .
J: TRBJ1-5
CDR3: CASSFGQDEGPQHF
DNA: TGTGCCAGCAGTTTTGGGCAGGACGAGGGGCCCCAACATTTT

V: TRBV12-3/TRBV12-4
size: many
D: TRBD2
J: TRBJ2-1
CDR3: CASKGLARDQFF
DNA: TGTGCCAGCAAAGGACTAGCGAGAGACCAGTTCTTC

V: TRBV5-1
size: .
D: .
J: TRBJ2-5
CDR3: CASSPQGREAQYF
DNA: TGCGCCAGTAGCCCTCAGGGGAGGGAGGCCCAGTACTTC

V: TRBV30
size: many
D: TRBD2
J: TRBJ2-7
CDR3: CAWSRSGSSQQYF
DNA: TGTGCCTGGAGTAGAAGCGGGAGCTCCCAGCAGTACTTC

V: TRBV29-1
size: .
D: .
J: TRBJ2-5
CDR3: CSAQGSGREGTQYF
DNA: TGCAGCGCGCAGGGAAGTGGTAGGGAAGGGACCCAGTACTTC

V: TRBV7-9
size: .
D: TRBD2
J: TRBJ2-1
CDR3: CASSLPSGLAGMSHEQFF
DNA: TGTGCCAGCAGTTTACCTTCGGGACTAGCGGGTATGAGCCATGAGCAGTTCTTC

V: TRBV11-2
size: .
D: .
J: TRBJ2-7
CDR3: CASSSTVGRRYELCF
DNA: TGTGCCAGCAGCTCTACAGTGGGCCGGAGGTACGAGCTGTGCTTC

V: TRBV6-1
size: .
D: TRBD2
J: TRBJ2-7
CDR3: CASRWGTSGITTYKEYF
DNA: TGTGCCAGCAGATGGGGGACTAGCGGGATAACTACGTATAAGGAGTACTTC

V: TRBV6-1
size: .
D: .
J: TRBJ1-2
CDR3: CASGDGRYTF
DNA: TGCGCCAGCGGTGATGGTCGCTACACCTTC

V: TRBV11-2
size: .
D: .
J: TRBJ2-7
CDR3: CVSSLTDTACKQYF
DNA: TGTGTCAGCAGCTTAACTGACACTGCCTGCAAGCAGTACTTC

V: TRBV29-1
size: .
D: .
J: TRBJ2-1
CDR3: CSVEVHDPNNEQFF
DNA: TGCAGCGTTGAGGTGCACGACCCTAACAATGAGCAGTTCTTC

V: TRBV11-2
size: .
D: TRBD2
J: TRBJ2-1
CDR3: CTSSSDIGLAMGERFF
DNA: TGTACCAGCAGCTCGGATATCGGACTAGCCATGGGTGAGCGGTTCTTC

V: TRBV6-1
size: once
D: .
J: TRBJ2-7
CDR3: CASSEGLVGPSYEQYF
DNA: TGTGCCAGCAGCGAAGGCCTGGTAGGCCCCTCCTACGAGCAGTACTTC

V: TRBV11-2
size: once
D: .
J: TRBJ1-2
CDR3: CANSPAGRDYGYTF
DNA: TGTGCCAACAGTCCAGCCGGCAGGGACTATGGCTACACCTTC

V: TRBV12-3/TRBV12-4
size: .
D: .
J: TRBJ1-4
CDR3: CARSLHGTDNEKLFF
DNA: TGTGCCAGGAGCCTACACGGGACGGATAATGAAAAACTGTTTTTT

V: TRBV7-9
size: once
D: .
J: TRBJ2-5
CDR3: CTSTLQESQYF
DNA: TGTACCAGCACTCTCCAAGAGAGCCAGTACTTC

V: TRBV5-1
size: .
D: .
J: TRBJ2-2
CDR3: CASSLTFGGTVDTGELFF
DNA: TGCGCCAGCAGCTTGACGTTTGGAGGGACGGTGGACACCGGGGAGCTGTTTTTT

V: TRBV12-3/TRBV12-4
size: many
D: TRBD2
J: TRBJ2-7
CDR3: CASSGLAWEQYF
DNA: TGTGCCAGCAGCGGACTAGCTTGGGAGCAGTACTTC

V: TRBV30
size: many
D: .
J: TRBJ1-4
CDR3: CAWTTSRGGEKLFF
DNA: TGTGCCTGGACCACCTCCAGGGGAGGGGAAAAACTGTTTTTT

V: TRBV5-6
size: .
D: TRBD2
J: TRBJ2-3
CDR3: CASSWAGTIGVGTQFF
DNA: TGTGCCAGCAGCTGGGCCGGGACTATCGGGGTCGGTACGCAGTTTTTT

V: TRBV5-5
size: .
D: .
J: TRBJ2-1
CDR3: CGSQRSSYDEQFF
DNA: TGTGGCTCCCAGAGGAGCTCCTACGATGAGCAGTTCTTC

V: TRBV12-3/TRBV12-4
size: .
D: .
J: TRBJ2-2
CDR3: CASSSMTWGAGELFF
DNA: TGTGCCAGCAGTTCGATGACATGGGGGGCCGGGGAGCTGTTTTTT

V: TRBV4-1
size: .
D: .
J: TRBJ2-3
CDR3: CASSQARIAGDTQYF
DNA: TGCGCCAGCAGCCAAGCGAGGATTGCCGGGGATACGCAGTATTTT

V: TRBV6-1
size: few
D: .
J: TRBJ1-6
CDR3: CAGRIADNSPLHF
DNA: TGTGCCGGCAGGATCGCCGATAATTCACCCCTCCACTTT

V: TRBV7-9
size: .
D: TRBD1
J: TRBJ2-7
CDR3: CVRSRSGQGVIYEQYF
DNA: TGTGTCAGGAGCCGTTCCGGACAGGGAGTAATCTACGAGCAGTACTTC

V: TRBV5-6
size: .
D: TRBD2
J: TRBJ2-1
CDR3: CASSSGLAGYSEQFF
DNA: TGTGCCAGCAGTTCCGGATTAGCGGGGTACAGTGAGCAGTTCTTC